Listed below are T cell receptor beta chains from one sample, sequenced in a study of vaccination and CD4 T cells after COVID-19. These receptors lack a known antigen. MiXCR was run by TCRdb on the PCR reads, yielding one entry per CDR3 protein. This sample has 15,000 or so distinct CDR3 sequences; about 46% occur once, and the top ten carry about 12%. Material: CD4+ T cells from blood, cultured in vitro. The receptors were sampled from a human donor who had recovered from COVID-19. CDR3s include the opening cysteine and the closing phenylalanine or tryptophan. A D gene is named only where the DNA matches it firmly. Rows give clone size only sometimes, using once, few, many, or a class for an expanded clone.

J: TRBJ2-7; D: TRBD2; V: TRBV6-5; size: -; CDR3: CASSYVASGISYEQYF; DNA: TGTGCCAGCAGTTACGTGGCTAGCGGGATATCCTACGAGCAGTACTTC
J: TRBJ2-3; D: -; V: TRBV28; size: -; CDR3: CASSLRRFTDTQYF; DNA: TGTGCCAGCAGTTTGCGCAGGTTCACAGATACGCAGTATTTT
J: TRBJ1-1; D: -; V: TRBV19; size: -; CDR3: CASSLARGENTEAFF; DNA: TGTGCCAGTAGCCTTGCTAGGGGAGAGAACACTGAAGCTTTCTTT
J: TRBJ2-7; D: -; V: TRBV6-1; size: few; CDR3: CASSEPSLFEQYF; DNA: TGTGCCAGCAGTGAACCGTCCCTTTTCGAGCAGTACTTC
J: TRBJ1-2; D: -; V: TRBV30; size: -; CDR3: CAWSVKGSYGYTF; DNA: TGTGCCTGGAGTGTGAAGGGAAGCTATGGCTACACCTTC
J: TRBJ1-2; D: TRBD1; V: TRBV19; size: -; CDR3: CASSPTTGNGYTF; DNA: TGTGCCAGTAGTCCGACGACAGGGAATGGCTACACCTTC
J: TRBJ2-3; D: TRBD1; V: TRBV5-1; size: -; CDR3: CASSSRPGQSGDTQYF; DNA: TGCGCCAGCAGCTCCCGGCCGGGACAGTCGGGAGATACGCAGTATTTT
J: TRBJ1-1; D: -; V: TRBV2; size: -; CDR3: CASPRVAGGARNTEAFF; DNA: TGTGCCAGCCCACGAGTCGCGGGGGGCGCGAGGAACACTGAAGCTTTCTTT
J: TRBJ2-7; D: TRBD1; V: TRBV20-1; size: few; CDR3: CSASVGQGDEQYF; DNA: TGCAGTGCTAGCGTAGGACAGGGCGACGAGCAGTACTTC
J: TRBJ2-2; D: -; V: TRBV6-1; size: few; CDR3: CASRPGTLTGELFF; DNA: TGTGCCAGCAGACCCGGGACACTCACCGGGGAGCTGTTTTTT
J: TRBJ2-7; D: -; V: TRBV19; size: -; CDR3: CASSRGFYEQYF; DNA: TGTGCCAGTAGTAGGGGCTTCTACGAGCAGTACTTC
J: TRBJ1-5; D: -; V: TRBV12-5; size: -; CDR3: CASGLLTGGIREPQHF; DNA: TGTGCTAGTGGTTTGCTTACCGGAGGGATTCGGGAGCCCCAGCATTTT
J: TRBJ2-2; D: TRBD2; V: TRBV6-4; size: -; CDR3: CASSIGTSGQNGELFF; DNA: TGTGCCAGCAGTATTGGGACTAGCGGCCAAAACGGGGAGCTGTTTTTT
J: TRBJ2-5; D: -; V: TRBV19; size: few; CDR3: CASSIGGIRNPEYQETQYF; DNA: TGTGCCAGTAGTATAGGAGGGATCAGGAACCCCGAGTACCAAGAGACCCAGTACTTC
J: TRBJ2-7; D: -; V: TRBV7-9; size: few; CDR3: CASSLARDIADEQYF; DNA: TGTGCCAGCAGCTTAGCGAGGGACATTGCGGACGAGCAGTACTTC
J: TRBJ1-1; D: -; V: TRBV12-3/TRBV12-4; size: -; CDR3: CASSPDRSTEAFF; DNA: TGTGCCAGCAGTCCTGACAGGTCGACTGAAGCTTTCTTT
J: TRBJ1-6; D: -; V: TRBV11-2; size: few; CDR3: CASSPDRVNSPLHF; DNA: TGTGCCAGCAGCCCGGACAGAGTTAATTCACCCCTCCACTTT
J: TRBJ1-5; D: TRBD1; V: TRBV6-1; size: -; CDR3: CASSTGTGYMVNQPQHF; DNA: TGTGCCAGCAGTACAGGGACAGGATATATGGTTAATCAGCCCCAGCATTTT
J: TRBJ2-7; D: -; V: TRBV21-1; size: once; CDR3: CASSLTAPRDSYEQYF; DNA: TGTGCCAGCAGCCTTACAGCCCCCCGGGACAGCTACGAGCAGTACTTC
J: TRBJ2-3; D: TRBD2; V: TRBV6-2/TRBV6-3; size: -; CDR3: CASMRAGGSSTDTQYF; DNA: TGTGCCAGCATGCGGGCGGGGGGCAGCTCCACAGATACGCAGTATTTT
J: TRBJ2-3; D: -; V: TRBV7-3; size: once; CDR3: CASSLWGAARDTQYF; DNA: TGTGCCAGCAGCTTATGGGGGGCGGCGAGAGATACGCAGTATTTT
J: TRBJ1-5; D: -; V: TRBV7-6; size: -; CDR3: CASSSDRLGQPQHF; DNA: TGTGCCAGCAGCTCCGACAGGTTAGGACAGCCCCAGCATTTT
J: TRBJ1-1; D: -; V: TRBV6-1; size: few; CDR3: CASSRPGGTEAFF; DNA: TGTGCCAGCAGTCGACCGGGAGGCACTGAAGCTTTCTTT